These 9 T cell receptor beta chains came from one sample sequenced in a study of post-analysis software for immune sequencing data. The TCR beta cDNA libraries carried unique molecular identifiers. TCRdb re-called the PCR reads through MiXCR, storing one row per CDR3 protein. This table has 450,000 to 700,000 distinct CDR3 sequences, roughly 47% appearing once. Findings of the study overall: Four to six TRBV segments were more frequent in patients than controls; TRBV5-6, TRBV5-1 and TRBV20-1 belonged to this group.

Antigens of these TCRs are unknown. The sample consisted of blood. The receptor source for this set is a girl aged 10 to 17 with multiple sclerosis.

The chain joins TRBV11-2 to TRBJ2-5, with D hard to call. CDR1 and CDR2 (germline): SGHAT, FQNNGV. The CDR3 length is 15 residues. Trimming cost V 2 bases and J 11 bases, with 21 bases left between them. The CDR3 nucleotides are TGTGCCAGCAGCTTATCGTGGGGTACCTACAATGAGCAGTACTTC. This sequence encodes CASSLSWGTYNEQYF. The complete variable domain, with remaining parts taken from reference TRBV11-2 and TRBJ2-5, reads EAGVAQSPRYKIIEKRQSVAFWCNPISGHATLYWYQQILGQGPKLLIQFQNNGVVDDSQLPKDRFSAERLKGVDSTLKIQPAKLEDSAVYLCASSLSWGTYNEQYFGPGTRLLVL.

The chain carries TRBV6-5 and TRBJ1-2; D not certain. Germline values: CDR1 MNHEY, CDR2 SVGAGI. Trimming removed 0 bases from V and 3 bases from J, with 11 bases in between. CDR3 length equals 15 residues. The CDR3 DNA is TGTGCCAGCAGTTACTCCCCCATCGGGGACTATGGCTACACCTTC. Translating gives CASSYSPIGDYGYTF.

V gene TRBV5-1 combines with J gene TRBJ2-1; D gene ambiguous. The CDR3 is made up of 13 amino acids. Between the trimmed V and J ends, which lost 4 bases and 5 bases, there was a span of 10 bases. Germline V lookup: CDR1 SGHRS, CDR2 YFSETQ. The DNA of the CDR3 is TGCGCCAGCAGCCCGCGACATAACAATGAGCAGTTCTTC. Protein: CASSPRHNNEQFF.

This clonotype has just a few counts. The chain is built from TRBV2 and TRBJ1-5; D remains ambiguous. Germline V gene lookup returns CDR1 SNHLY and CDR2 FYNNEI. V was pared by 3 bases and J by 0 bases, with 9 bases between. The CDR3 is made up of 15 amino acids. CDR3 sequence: CASSDSTYSNQPQHF. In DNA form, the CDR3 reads TGTGCCAGCAGTGACAGTACATATAGCAATCAGCCCCAGCATTTT.

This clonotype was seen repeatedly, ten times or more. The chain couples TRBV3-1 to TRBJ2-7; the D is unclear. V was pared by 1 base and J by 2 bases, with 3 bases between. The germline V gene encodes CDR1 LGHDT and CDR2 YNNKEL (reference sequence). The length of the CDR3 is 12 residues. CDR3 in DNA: TGTGCCAGCAGCCAAGGTGCCTACGAGCAGTACTTC. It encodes CASSQGAYEQYF.

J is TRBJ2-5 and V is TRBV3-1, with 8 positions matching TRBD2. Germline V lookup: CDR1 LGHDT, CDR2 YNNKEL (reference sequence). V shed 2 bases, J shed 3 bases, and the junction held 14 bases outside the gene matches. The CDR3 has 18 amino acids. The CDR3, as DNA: TGTGCCAGCAGCCAAATAAGTTTGGTAGCGGGAAAAGAAGAGACCCAGTACTTC. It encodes CASSQISLVAGKEETQYF.

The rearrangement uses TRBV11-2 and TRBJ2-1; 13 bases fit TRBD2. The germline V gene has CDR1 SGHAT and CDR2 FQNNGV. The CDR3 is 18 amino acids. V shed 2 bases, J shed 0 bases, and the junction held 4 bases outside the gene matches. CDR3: CASSLTSGGASSYNEQFF. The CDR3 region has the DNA TGTGCCAGCAGCTTAACTAGCGGGGGGGCAAGCTCCTACAATGAGCAGTTCTTC.

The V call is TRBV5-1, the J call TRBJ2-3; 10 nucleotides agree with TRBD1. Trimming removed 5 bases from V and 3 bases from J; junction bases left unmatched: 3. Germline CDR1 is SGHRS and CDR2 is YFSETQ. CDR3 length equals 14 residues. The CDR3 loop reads CASSDRGRTDTQYF. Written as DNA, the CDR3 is TGCGCCAGCAGTGACAGGGGGCGAACAGATACGCAGTATTTT.

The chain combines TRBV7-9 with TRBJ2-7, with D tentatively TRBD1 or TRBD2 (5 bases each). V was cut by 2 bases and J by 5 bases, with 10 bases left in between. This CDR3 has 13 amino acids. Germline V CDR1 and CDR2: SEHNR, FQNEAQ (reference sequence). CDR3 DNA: TGTGCCAGCAGCTTATTGGGGGAAGACGAGCAGTACTTC. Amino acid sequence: CASSLLGEDEQYF.